What follows are 31 T cell receptor beta chains derived from one specimen sequenced in a study of T-cell reconstitution after alpha-beta-depleted transplantation in children. Preparation of the TCRbeta library involved a method that used unique molecular identifiers. TCRdb passed the PCR reads through MiXCR, listing each CDR3 protein once. The table records some 72,000 distinct CDR3 sequences, approximately 7.4% of them present only once. Sequenced material: PBMCs from the stem cell graft donor, taken from the stem cell graft. These receptors were collected from a human donor who donated a stem cell graft to a child with acute lymphoblastic leukemia.

This clonotype was seen many times. The chain links TRBV9 to TRBJ1-1; D is undetermined. CDR3 size: 13 residues. Germline assignment: CDR1 SGDLS and CDR2 YYNGEE. V lost 4 bases and J 3 bases, leaving 10 bases between the germline ends. The chain's CDR3 is CASSLPGYTEAFF. CDR3 DNA: TGTGCCAGCAGCCTTCCGGGGTACACTGAAGCTTTCTTT.

This clonotype showed up just a few times. The CDR3 loop reads CASSLGAGEPYEQYF. In DNA form, the CDR3 reads TGTGCCAGCAGCTTGGGGGCGGGGGAGCCTTACGAGCAGTACTTC. V usage is TRBV7-9 and J usage is TRBJ2-7; weak D call: TRBD2 (7 bases). CDR3 length: 15 residues. Germline CDR1 and CDR2: SEHNR and FQNEAQ (reference sequence). V was clipped by 3 bases and J by 4 bases, with 16 bases between them. Supplemented by reference TRBV7-9 and TRBJ2-7, the full variable domain reads DTGVSQNPRHKITKRGQNVTFRCDPISEHNRLYWYRQTLGQGPEFLTYFQNEAQLEKSRLLSDRFSAERPKGSFSTLEIQRTEQGDSAMYLCASSLGAGEPYEQYFGPGTRLTVT.

This clonotype was counted at least ten times. The genes are TRBV7-9 and TRBJ1-4; D is possibly TRBD1 (5 bases). V was cut by 5 bases and J by 8 bases, with 12 bases left in between. Germline V gene sequence: CDR1 SEHNR, CDR2 FQNEAQ (reference sequence). The CDR3 contains 13 residues. Here the CDR3 reads CASSTPGPEKLFF. The DNA for the CDR3 is TGTGCCAGCAGCACGCCGGGGCCCGAAAAACTGTTTTTT.

This sequence joins TRBV12-5 and TRBJ2-3; TRBD1 agrees at 7 bases. The CDR3 contains 17 residues. Per germline, CDR1 LGHNT and CDR2 FRNRAP. After removal of 3 bases from V and 3 bases from J, the junction contained 12 bases not matched to a gene. CDR3 region: CASGLGLRAGGTDTQYF. The CDR3 coding sequence is TGTGCTAGTGGTTTAGGGCTGCGGGCAGGGGGAACAGATACGCAGTATTTT. The full variable domain, completed using reference TRBV12-5 and TRBJ2-3, is DARVTQTPRHKVTEMGQEVTMRCQPILGHNTVFWYRQTMMQGLELLAYFRNRAPLDDSGMPKDRFSAEMPDATLATLKIQPSEPRDSAVYFCASGLGLRAGGTDTQYFGPGTRLTVL.

This clonotype was seen a few times. One end of the junction varies from germline; a read error may be responsible. The chain joins TRBV7-3 to TRBJ2-1; D is possibly TRBD2 (7 bases). The CDR3 totals 15 residues. Germline assignment: CDR1 SGHTA and CDR2 FQGTGA. The CDR3 DNA follows: TGTGCCATCAGCTTAGCGGTGGGGGGGCGGGTCGAGCAGTTCTTC. Protein product: CAISLAVGGRVEQFF.

This chain joins TRBV15 and TRBJ2-2; the match to TRBD1 covers 9 bases. Germline values: CDR1 LNHNV, CDR2 YYDKDF (reference sequence). The length of the CDR3 is 15 residues. Losses at the gene ends were 3 bases for V and 1 base for J; bases not matched to a gene: 0. Written as DNA, the CDR3 is TGTGCCACCAGCAGGGACAGGGGGAACACCGGGGAGCTGTTTTTT. This encodes CATSRDRGNTGELFF.

This clonotype has a count of ten or more. The chain uses TRBV10-3 and TRBJ1-6; D unresolved. The CDR3 totals 14 residues. V lost 7 bases, J lost 5 bases, and 12 bases lay in between. In germline, CDR1 is ENHRY, CDR2 SYGVKD. The CDR3 loop is CAITFGVHNSPLHF. In DNA, the CDR3 is TGTGCCATCACCTTCGGGGTGCATAATTCACCCCTCCACTTT.

This clonotype occurred a few times. An end of the junction does not agree with germline; a read error may underlie this. The V gene is TRBV12-3 or TRBV12-4, the J gene TRBJ2-5; possibly TRBD1 for D (6 bases). The CDR3 has 14 amino acids. The CDR3: CASSLSAGAETQYF. In DNA form, the CDR3 reads TGTGCTAGCAGTTTAAGTGCAGGGGCAGAGACCCAGTACTTC.

The rearrangement joins TRBV5-6 to TRBJ2-7; 11 nucleotides agree with TRBD1. Germline-derived CDR1 and CDR2 are SGHDT and YYEEEE. J gave up 0 bases and V 5 bases, and 7 bases lay outside the gene matches. This CDR3 comprises 16 residues. The CDR3 sequence: CASSFPGTGGSYEQYF. The CDR3 nucleotides read TGTGCCAGCAGTTTCCCCGGGACAGGGGGCTCCTACGAGCAGTACTTC. Supplemented by reference TRBV5-6 and TRBJ2-7, the full variable domain reads DAGVTQSPTHLIKTRGQQVTLRCSPKSGHDTVSWYQQALGQGPQFIFQYYEEEERQRGNFPDRFSGHQFPNYSSELNVNALLLGDSALYLCASSFPGTGGSYEQYFGPGTRLTVT.

This clonotype came up many times. This chain links TRBV20-1 with TRBJ2-3; 11 bases fit TRBD2. Germline V CDR1 and CDR2: DFQATT, SNEGSKA (reference sequence). V shed 6 bases, J shed 2 bases, and the junction held 10 bases outside the gene matches. The CDR3 is made up of 16 amino acids. CDR3 nucleotides: TGCAGTGCACTTAGCGGGAGGGAAACGATCACAGATACGCAGTATTTT. Translating it yields CSALSGRETITDTQYF.

This rearrangement joins TRBV11-2 to TRBJ1-6; D remains ambiguous. The CDR3 sequence is 11 residues long. Trimming removed 3 bases from V and 14 bases from J, with 8 bases in between. Germline V CDR1 and CDR2: SGHAT, FQNNGV. CDR3 residues: CASSFGSALHF. CDR3 nucleotides: TGTGCCAGCAGCTTCGGCAGCGCCCTCCACTTT. The variable domain in full, completed from reference TRBV11-2 and TRBJ1-6, reads EAGVAQSPRYKIIEKRQSVAFWCNPISGHATLYWYQQILGQGPKLLIQFQNNGVVDDSQLPKDRFSAERLKGVDSTLKIQPAKLEDSAVYLCASSFGSALHFGNGTRLTVT.

This clonotype was observed at least ten times. The V gene is TRBV4-2, the J gene TRBJ1-6; perhaps TRBD1 as D (5 bases). The CDR3 covers 16 residues. Per the germline V gene, CDR1 is LGHNA and CDR2 is YNFKEQ. Trimming took off 2 bases at V and 7 bases at J, with 15 bases between the two ends. The CDR3 nucleotides are TGTGCCAGCAGCCAATTCGAACGGGACGGAAATTCACCCCTCCACTTT. Protein sequence: CASSQFERDGNSPLHF.

The rearrangement joins TRBV25-1 to TRBJ1-2, with D uncertain. V was trimmed by 8 bases and J by 2 bases, leaving 6 bases between them. Germline loops: CDR1 MGHDK, CDR2 SYGVNS. The CDR3 consists of 11 residues. The DNA of the CDR3 is TGTGCCAGCGGGTCGAACTATGGCTACACCTTC. It codes for CASGSNYGYTF.

This clonotype was recorded at least ten times. The J gene is TRBJ1-2, the V gene TRBV28, with TRBD1 matching over 9 bases. From germline, CDR1 is MDHEN and CDR2 SYDVKM. The trim removed 5 bases at V and 5 bases at J, leaving 6 bases unmatched. The CDR3 has 14 amino acids. CDR3 sequence: CASSQGQGGYGYTF. DNA of the CDR3: TGTGCCAGCAGTCAGGGACAGGGAGGTTATGGCTACACCTTC.

This clonotype occurred a few times. This chain uses TRBV4-1 with TRBJ2-7; D may be TRBD2 (6 bases). The germline V and J ends were trimmed by 1 base and 2 bases, with 15 bases remaining between them. In germline, CDR1 is MGHRA, CDR2 YSYEKL. The CDR3 runs to 16 residues. The CDR3 coding sequence is TGCGCCAGCAGCCAAGGGGCCGGGACTCCTACCTACGAGCAGTACTTC. This sequence encodes CASSQGAGTPTYEQYF.

This clonotype was seen repeatedly, ten times or more. V is TRBV29-1 and J is TRBJ2-1; D is uncertain. The V gene's germline CDR1 is SQVTM and CDR2 ANQGSEA. There are 10 residues in the CDR3. V was cut by 8 bases and J by 9 bases, with 11 bases left in between. DNA of the CDR3: TGCAGCCAAGGTTCGGGTGAGCAGTTCTTC. It yields the protein CSQGSGEQFF.

This chain uses TRBV5-1 with TRBJ1-5, with D unresolved. V gave up 2 bases and J gave up 6 bases, with 15 bases separating them. CDR3 size: 15 residues. CDR1 is SGHRS, CDR2 YFSETQ, per germline. The DNA for the CDR3 is TGCGCCAGCAGCTTTAGCGGTGGAGGTGGTCAGCCCCAGCATTTT. This encodes CASSFSGGGGQPQHF.

This clonotype showed up many times. CDR3 amino acids: CADFNWSSYNEQFF. CDR3 in DNA: TGTGCCGATTTCAACTGGAGCTCCTACAATGAGCAGTTCTTC. The chain recombines TRBV3-1 with TRBJ2-1; the D is unclear. Trimming shortened V by 11 bases and J by 0 bases, and 14 bases separated the two germline ends. Per germline, CDR1 LGHDT and CDR2 YNNKEL (reference sequence). The CDR3 is 14 residues long.

The chain is built from TRBV2 and TRBJ2-1; TRBD1 is a possible D gene (5 bases). Trimming cost V 7 bases and J 0 bases, with 13 bases left between them. Per germline, CDR1 SNHLY and CDR2 FYNNEI. This CDR3 is built from 15 residues. CDR3 region: CASTLQGHSYNEQFF. The DNA of the CDR3 is TGTGCCAGCACCCTCCAGGGTCACTCCTACAATGAGCAGTTCTTC.

This clonotype was seen a handful of times. The chain joins TRBV11-1 to TRBJ2-7; 8 positions agree with TRBD2. The CDR3 extends over 18 amino acids. The J segment lost 7 bases and the V segment lost 5 bases, leaving 22 bases of the junction unmatched. Germline loops: CDR1 SGHAT, CDR2 FQDESV (reference sequence). CDR3 sequence reads: CASSRNRPQRGSFREQYF. CDR3 nucleotide sequence: TGTGCCAGCAGCAGAAACCGCCCTCAGCGGGGGAGTTTTCGAGAGCAGTACTTC.

This clonotype turned up a few times. The chain employs TRBV6-5 and TRBJ2-7, with a weak D call TRBD1 (5 bases). The CDR3 has 14 residues. Trimming removed 2 bases at V and 0 bases at J, with 8 bases between. In germline, CDR1 is MNHEY, CDR2 SVGAGI. The DNA of the CDR3 is TGTGCCAGCAGTTACCGGACAAGCTCCTACGAGCAGTACTTC. Residues: CASSYRTSSYEQYF.

This clonotype showed up just a few times. V gene TRBV7-9 combines with J gene TRBJ2-7, with D maybe TRBD2 (7 bases). Deletions cut 1 base from V and 6 bases from J, with 16 bases between. The germline CDR1 and CDR2 sequences are SEHNR and FQNEAQ (reference sequence). The CDR3 covers 15 residues. For the CDR3, the DNA is TGTGCCAGCAGCTTAGAGGCGGGAGAAGGGGGCGAGCAGTACTTC. This translates into CASSLEAGEGGEQYF. Full variable domain (missing parts from reference TRBV7-9 and TRBJ2-7): DTGVSQNPRHKITKRGQNVTFRCDPISEHNRLYWYRQTLGQGPEFLTYFQNEAQLEKSRLLSDRFSAERPKGSFSTLEIQRTEQGDSAMYLCASSLEAGEGGEQYFGPGTRLTVT.

This clonotype occurred a few times. The chain joins TRBV7-2 to TRBJ1-1; 9 bases are shared with TRBD1. Germline V CDR1 and CDR2: SGHTA, FQGNSA. This CDR3 is built from 11 residues. V lost 3 bases and J lost 11; bases outside the gene matches: 1. CDR3 sequence: CASSLTGGAFF. For the CDR3, the DNA is TGTGCCAGCAGCTTGACAGGGGGTGCTTTCTTT.

Many counts were recorded for this clonotype. The chain couples TRBV6-5 to TRBJ2-7; D is undetermined. The V and J ends lost 6 bases and 5 bases respectively, with 14 bases between them. Per the germline V gene, CDR1 is MNHEY and CDR2 is SVGAGI. This CDR3 comprises 13 residues. For the CDR3, the DNA is TGTGCCAGCAGCGCTGACCCGAAGGACGAGCAGTACTTC. Encoded protein: CASSADPKDEQYF.

This clonotype occurred many times. The V gene is TRBV29-1, the J gene TRBJ2-3; 9 nucleotides align to TRBD1. CDR1 is SQVTM, CDR2 ANQGSEA, per germline. This CDR3 is built from 14 residues. The V and J ends lost 6 bases and 1 base, in that order; junction bases with no gene match: 5. In DNA, the CDR3 is TGCAGCGTGGCGGGACAGGGAGGCACAGATACGCAGTATTTT. Translated, it gives CSVAGQGGTDTQYF.

This clonotype was seen ten or more times. The rearrangement joins TRBV10-3 to TRBJ2-5, with D hard to call. The germline V and J ends were trimmed by 0 bases and 0 bases, with 8 bases remaining between them. Germline CDR1 reads ENHRY; CDR2 reads SYGVKD. This CDR3 comprises 15 residues. The CDR3 protein is CAISESPGNQETQYF. CDR3 bases: TGTGCCATCAGTGAGTCTCCCGGAAACCAAGAGACCCAGTACTTC.

This clonotype was picked up many times. The chain uses TRBV11-2 and TRBJ1-6; TRBD1 matches 8 bases. V lost 1 base, J lost 7 bases, and 6 bases stayed unmatched. This CDR3 region has 16 residues. Germline V gives CDR1 SGHAT, CDR2 FQNNGV. CDR3 residues: CASSLGPRGLNSPLHF. The CDR3 nucleotides are TGTGCCAGCAGCTTAGGCCCCAGGGGGCTAAATTCACCCCTCCACTTT.

At least ten counts were recorded for this clonotype. This rearrangement joins TRBV11-2 to TRBJ1-1; 8 bases agree with TRBD1. The junction had 3 bases not matched to a gene; V was cut back by 3 bases and J by 6 bases. CDR1 SGHAT and CDR2 FQNNGV come from the germline V gene. The length of the CDR3 is 13 residues. CDR3: CASSLKGQAEAFF. The DNA of the CDR3 is TGTGCCAGCAGCTTGAAGGGACAGGCTGAAGCTTTCTTT.

This clonotype was seen repeatedly, ten times or more. This rearrangement joins TRBV5-1 to TRBJ2-1, with a tentative D call TRBD2 (5 bases). Germline V gives CDR1 SGHRS, CDR2 YFSETQ. The CDR3 is 15 amino acids. Between the trimmed V and J ends, which lost 0 bases and 5 bases, there was a span of 12 bases. The DNA for the CDR3 is TGCGCCAGCAGCTTGGAGGGAGTGGTTCACAATGAGCAGTTCTTC. Encoded protein: CASSLEGVVHNEQFF. Looking up the rest from reference TRBV5-1 and TRBJ2-1 gives the full variable domain: KAGVTQTPRYLIKTRGQQVTLSCSPISGHRSVSWYQQTPGQGLQFLFEYFSETQRNKGNFPGRFSGRQFSNSRSEMNVSTLELGDSALYLCASSLEGVVHNEQFFGPGTRLTVL.

This clonotype has at least ten counts. The chain combines TRBV12-3 or TRBV12-4 with TRBJ1-3, with D hard to call. The V gene lost 3 bases and the J gene lost 0 bases, with 15 bases spanning the gap. The CDR3 extends over 17 amino acids. Written as DNA, the CDR3 is TGTGCCAGCAGTTTTGAAACCTTACTCGTCTCTGGAAACACCATATATTTT. It specifies CASSFETLLVSGNTIYF.

This clonotype was seen ten or more times. The chain is built from TRBV28 and TRBJ1-1, with 9 nucleotides matching TRBD1. Germline lookup yields CDR1 MDHEN and CDR2 SYDVKM. Unmatched junction bases numbered 1, after V lost 3 bases and J lost 2 bases. The CDR3 is made up of 14 amino acids. This CDR3 is CASSFTGGNTEAFF. The CDR3 nucleotides read TGTGCCAGCAGTTTCACAGGGGGCAACACTGAAGCTTTCTTT. The variable domain in full, with the rest retrieved from reference TRBV28 and TRBJ1-1, is DVKVTQSSRYLVKRTGEKVFLECVQDMDHENMFWYRQDPGLGLRLIYFSYDVKMKEKGDIPEGYSVSREKKERFSLILESASTNQTSMYLCASSFTGGNTEAFFGQGTRLTVV.